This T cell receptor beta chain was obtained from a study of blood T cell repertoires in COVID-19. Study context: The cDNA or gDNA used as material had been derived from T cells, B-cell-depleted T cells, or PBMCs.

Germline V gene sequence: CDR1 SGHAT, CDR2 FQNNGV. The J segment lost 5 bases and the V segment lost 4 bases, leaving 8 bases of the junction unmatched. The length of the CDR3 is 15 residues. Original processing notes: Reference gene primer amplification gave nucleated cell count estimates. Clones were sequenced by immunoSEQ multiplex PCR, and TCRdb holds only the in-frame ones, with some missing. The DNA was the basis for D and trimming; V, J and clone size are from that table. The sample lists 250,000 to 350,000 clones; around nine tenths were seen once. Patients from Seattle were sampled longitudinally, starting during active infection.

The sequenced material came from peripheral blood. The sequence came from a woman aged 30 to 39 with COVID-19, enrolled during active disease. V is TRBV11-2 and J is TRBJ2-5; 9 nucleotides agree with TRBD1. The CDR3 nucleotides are TGTGCCAGCAGCTCGGGACAGGGTTTGTTGGAGACCCAGTACTTC. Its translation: CASSSGQGLLETQYF.